This record covers a single TCR beta chain. The antigen is not known. These data originate in a study of T cell responses to AZD1222 COVID-19 vaccine. General study findings and limits: Repertoires in all cases were sampled only once the peak T cell response had passed.

Repertoires were generated with immunoSEQ multiplex PCR, while TCRdb's copy carries only in-frame clones and drops some. This sample has approximately 210,000 clones; 80% to 95% occur once, and the top ten carry under 4%. The CDR3 runs 13 residues. CDR1 is MDHEN, CDR2 SYDVKM, per germline. V lost 4 bases and J lost 9, with 13 bases in between. The genes are TRBV28 and TRBJ1-5; D uncertain. This material consisted of peripheral blood, taken 28 days after the second AZD1222 dose. The receptor was derived from an adult who received the AZD1222 COVID-19 vaccine. The CDR3 coding sequence is TGTGCCAGCAGTTATAGCAGCGGACGGCCCCAGCATTTT. Protein: CASSYSSGRPQHF.